This entry describes one TCR beta chain. How the authors handled the data: Estimation of nucleated cell counts was performed using reference gene primer amplification. Only in-frame clones appear in the TCRdb table, and some are missing; sequencing was by immunoSEQ multiplex PCR. The DNA was the basis for D and trimming; V, J and clone size are from that table. Of roughly 360,000 clones in the sample, 81% are singletons; the top ten hold over 0.95%. This record comes from a study of blood T cell repertoires in COVID-19. Overall study: Sources were T cells, B-cell-depleted T cells, or PBMCs; the material itself was cDNA or gDNA.

Germline V lookup: CDR1 LNHDA, CDR2 SQIVND (reference sequence). The CDR3 runs 15 residues. The trim removed 8 bases at V and 4 bases at J, leaving 11 bases unmatched. Input material: peripheral blood. This TCR came from a human donor with acute or convalescent COVID-19. The donor label of this sample is uncertain. The V and J genes are TRBV19 and TRBJ2-5; 9 nucleotides align to TRBD2. CDR3 sequence (DNA): TGTGCCAGTGGGTACGGCGGGGGGGCCAGAGAGACCCAGTACTTC. Its protein is CASGYGGGARETQYF.